The source of this T cell receptor (beta chain) is a study of blood T cell repertoires in COVID-19. The length of the CDR3 is 15 residues. Per the germline V gene, CDR1 is SGHRS and CDR2 is YFSETQ. V dropped 0 bases and J dropped 4; count of bases not matched to a gene: 5. Original processing methods: Nucleated cell number was recorded as an estimate derived from reference gene primer amplification. The table came from immunoSEQ multiplex PCR; TCRdb's copy has only in-frame clones and leaves some out. That table furnishes V, J and clone size, whereas the DNA furnished D and trimming. The sample consists of 110,000 to 150,000 clones, roughly 89% of them appearing once. This clone came up a few times.

The chain couples TRBV5-1 to TRBJ2-5; 8 bases match TRBD1. This receptor was obtained from a man in his 60s with active or convalescent COVID-19. The sample consisted of peripheral blood. CDR3 DNA sequence: TGCGCCAGCAGCTTGGGGTACAGGGGGGCAGAGACCCAGTACTTC. This sequence encodes CASSLGYRGAETQYF.